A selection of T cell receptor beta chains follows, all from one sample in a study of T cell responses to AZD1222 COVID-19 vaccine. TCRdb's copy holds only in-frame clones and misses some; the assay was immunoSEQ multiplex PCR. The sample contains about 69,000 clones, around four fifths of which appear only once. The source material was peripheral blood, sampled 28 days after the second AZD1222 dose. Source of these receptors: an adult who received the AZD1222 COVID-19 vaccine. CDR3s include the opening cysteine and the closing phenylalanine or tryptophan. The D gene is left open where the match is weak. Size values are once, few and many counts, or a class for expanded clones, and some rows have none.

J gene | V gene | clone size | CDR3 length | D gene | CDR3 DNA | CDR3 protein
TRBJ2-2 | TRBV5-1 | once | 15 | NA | TGCGCCAGCAGCTTGCAGGGCCAACACACCGGGGAGCTGTTTTTT | CASSLQGQHTGELFF
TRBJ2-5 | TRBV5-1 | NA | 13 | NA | TGCGCCAGCAGCTTGGGAGGGCAAGAGACCCAGTACTTC | CASSLGGQETQYF
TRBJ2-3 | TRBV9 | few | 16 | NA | TGTGCCAGCAGCGCGTTGGGTCGACTAGACACAGATACGCAGTATTTT | CASSALGRLDTDTQYF
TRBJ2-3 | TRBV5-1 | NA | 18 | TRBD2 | TGCGCCAGCAGCTTTGGGACTAGCGGGAGGGCCCTGGCAGATACGCAGTATTTT | CASSFGTSGRALADTQYF
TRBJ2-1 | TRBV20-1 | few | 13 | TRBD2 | TGCAGTGCTAGTTACGGGGGGTACAGCGAGCAGTTCTTC | CSASYGGYSEQFF
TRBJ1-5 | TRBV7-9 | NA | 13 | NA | TGTGCCAGCAGCCCCCAAGGGGATCAGCCCCAGCATTTT | CASSPQGDQPQHF
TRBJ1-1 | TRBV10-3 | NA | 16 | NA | TGTGCCATCAGTGAGTCGCCAGGGGCAATGAACACTGAAGCTTTCTTT | CAISESPGAMNTEAFF
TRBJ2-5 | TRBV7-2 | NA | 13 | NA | TGTGCCAGCCGCCGGGCAGTGCAAGAGACCCAGTACTTC | CASRRAVQETQYF
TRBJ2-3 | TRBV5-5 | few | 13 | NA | TGTGCCAGCACCGAATGGAGCACAGATACGCAGTATTTT | CASTEWSTDTQYF
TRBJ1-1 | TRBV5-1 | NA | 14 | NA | TGCGCCAGCAGCTTGGCGGGAATGAACACTGAAGCTTTCTTT | CASSLAGMNTEAFF
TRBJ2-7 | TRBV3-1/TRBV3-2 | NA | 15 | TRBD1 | TGTGCCAGCAGCCTCCTCACAGGGGCCTCCTACGAGCAGTACTTC | CASSLLTGASYEQYF
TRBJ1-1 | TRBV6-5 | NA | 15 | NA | TGTGCCAGCAGTTACTCGAATTTGGGGGACACTGAAGCTTTCTTT | CASSYSNLGDTEAFF
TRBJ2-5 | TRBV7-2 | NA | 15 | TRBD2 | TGTGCCAGCAGCTTAGTGGCGGGAGAAGGGGAGACCCAGTACTTC | CASSLVAGEGETQYF
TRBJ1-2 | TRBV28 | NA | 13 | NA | TGTGCCAGCAGTTTACCAGGGGTCTATGGCTACACCTTC | CASSLPGVYGYTF
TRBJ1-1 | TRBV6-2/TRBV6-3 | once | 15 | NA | TGTGCCAGCAGTTTCAGCCAGTGGGGCAACACTGAAGCTTTCTTT | CASSFSQWGNTEAFF
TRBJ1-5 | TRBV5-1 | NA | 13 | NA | TGCGCCAGCAGCGAAAGCGGGAGGGAGCCCCAGCATTTT | CASSESGREPQHF
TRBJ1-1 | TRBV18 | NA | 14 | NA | TGTGCCAGCTCAGGGACTAAGGAGGGGACTGAAGCTTTCTTT | CASSGTKEGTEAFF
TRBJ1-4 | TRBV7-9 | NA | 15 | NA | TGTGCCAGCAGCTTAGCGAGGCAGATTAATGAAAAACTGTTTTTT | CASSLARQINEKLFF
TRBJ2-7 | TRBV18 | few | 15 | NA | TGTGCCAGCTCACCACCGGCGACAGCTTCCTACGAGCAGTACTTC | CASSPPATASYEQYF
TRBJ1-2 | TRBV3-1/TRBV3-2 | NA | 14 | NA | TGTGCCAGCAGCCAAGATTTAACCGACGAGGGCTACACCTTC | CASSQDLTDEGYTF
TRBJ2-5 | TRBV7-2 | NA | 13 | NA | TGTGCCAGCAGCTTTAAAGGGATCGAGACCCAGTACTTC | CASSFKGIETQYF
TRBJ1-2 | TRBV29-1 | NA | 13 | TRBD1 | TGCAGCGCTTTGACAGGGGGCAACTATGGCTACACCTTC | CSALTGGNYGYTF
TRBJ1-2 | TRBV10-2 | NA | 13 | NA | TGCGCCAGCAGTGAGGGAGGGTACGATGGCTACACCTTC | CASSEGGYDGYTF
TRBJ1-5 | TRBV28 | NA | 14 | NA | TGTGCCAGCAGTCAAATGACGGGTTTTCAGCCCCAGCATTTT | CASSQMTGFQPQHF